This T cell receptor beta chain was retrieved from a study of identical twins. The length of the CDR3 is 17 residues. Germline CDR1 reads SGHRS; CDR2 reads YFSETQ. V was pared by 3 bases and J by 5 bases, with 14 bases of the junction left unmatched. Unique molecular identifiers were present on cDNA, and template switching added a universal primer site. TCRdb re-derived calls from the 5' RACE reads in MiXCR, one entry per CDR3 protein. The profile shows 1.5 million to 2 million distinct CDR3 sequences, under 35% of them singletons. This clonotype has more than one count but fewer than ten. The sequence came from a newborn girl in good health. Sequenced input: cord blood. The chain recombines TRBV5-1 with TRBJ1-5; 7 nucleotides align to TRBD1. Here the CDR3 reads CASSWGLRQGQYQPQHF. Here the CDR3 DNA reads TGCGCCAGCAGCTGGGGACTGAGACAGGGACAATATCAGCCCCAGCATTTT.